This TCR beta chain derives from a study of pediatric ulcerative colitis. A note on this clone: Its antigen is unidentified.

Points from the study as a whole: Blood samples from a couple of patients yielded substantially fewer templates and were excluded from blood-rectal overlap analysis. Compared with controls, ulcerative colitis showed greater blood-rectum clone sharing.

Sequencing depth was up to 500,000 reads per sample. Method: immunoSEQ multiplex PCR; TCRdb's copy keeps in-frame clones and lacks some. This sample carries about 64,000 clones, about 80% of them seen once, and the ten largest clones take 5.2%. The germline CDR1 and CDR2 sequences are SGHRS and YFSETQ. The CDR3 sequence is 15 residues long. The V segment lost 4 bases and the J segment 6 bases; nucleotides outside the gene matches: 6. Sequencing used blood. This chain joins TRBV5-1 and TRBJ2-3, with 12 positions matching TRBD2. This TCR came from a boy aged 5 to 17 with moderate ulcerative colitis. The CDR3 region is CASSPTSGGRDTQYF. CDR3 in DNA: TGCGCCAGCAGCCCTACTAGCGGGGGGAGGGATACGCAGTATTTT. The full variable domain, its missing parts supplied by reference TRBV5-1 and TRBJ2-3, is KAGVTQTPRYLIKTRGQQVTLSCSPISGHRSVSWYQQTPGQGLQFLFEYFSETQRNKGNFPGRFSGRQFSNSRSEMNVSTLELGDSALYLCASSPTSGGRDTQYFGPGTRLTVL.